A single T cell receptor beta chain is shown here with its context. The germline gene is not matched at one end of the junction; a read error may be the cause. This table comes from immunoSEQ multiplex PCR, and its TCRdb copy is limited to in-frame clones, with some not included. In the table there are about 190,000 clones, approximately 85% of which are singletons. The data were obtained in a study of blood T cell repertoires in COVID-19. Germline CDR1 is SGHDN and CDR2 is FVKESK. The CDR3 loop spans 11 amino acids. The chain joins TRBV14 to TRBJ2-7, with a tentative D call TRBD1 (5 bases). This TCR was recovered from a man between 40 and 49 years old with acute COVID-19. Material: PBMCs or T cells enriched from blood (not recorded which). The CDR3: CASSEDSEQYF. Written as DNA, the CDR3 is TGTGCCAGCAGCGAAGACAGCGAGCAGTACTTC. Filled out from reference TRBV14 and TRBJ2-7, the complete variable domain reads EAGVTQFPSHSVIEKGQTVTLRCDPISGHDNLYWYRRVMGKEIKFLLHFVKESKQDESGMPNNRFLAERTGGTYSTLKVQPAELEDSGVYFCASSEDSEQYFGPGTRLTVT.